This T cell receptor (beta chain) came from a study of post-analysis software for immune sequencing data. In the study overall: As for disease course, relapsing-remitting, secondary progressive and progressive-relapsing multiple sclerosis were all included.

As concerns this clonotype: Its target is not known.

Libraries were made from TCR beta cDNA, and they carried unique molecular identifiers. Out of roughly 1 to 11 million T cells, roughly 0.5 million cDNA molecules were generated. TCRdb redid the calling of the PCR reads with MiXCR, one entry per CDR3 protein. The data hold a few hundred thousand distinct CDR3 sequences, with under 40% observed a single time. Germline CDR1 and CDR2: SQVTM and ANQGSEA. The CDR3 is made up of 15 amino acids. After removal of 1 base from V and 9 bases from J, the junction contained 12 bases not matched to a gene. General study results and limits: People with multiple sclerosis had a significantly lower normalized Chao1 diversity than controls did. Samples made in the same batch grouped tightly together by F measure. TRBV5-6, TRBV5-1 and TRBV20-1 were among four or five TRBV segments more frequent in patients than controls.

The chain couples TRBV29-1 to TRBJ2-5, with TRBD2 matching over 9 bases. Sequencing input: blood. The receptor was isolated from a girl younger than 18 with multiple sclerosis. CDR3 amino acids: CSVEVPLAGREAQYF. DNA for the CDR3: TGCAGCGTTGAAGTTCCTCTAGCGGGGCGGGAGGCCCAGTACTTC.